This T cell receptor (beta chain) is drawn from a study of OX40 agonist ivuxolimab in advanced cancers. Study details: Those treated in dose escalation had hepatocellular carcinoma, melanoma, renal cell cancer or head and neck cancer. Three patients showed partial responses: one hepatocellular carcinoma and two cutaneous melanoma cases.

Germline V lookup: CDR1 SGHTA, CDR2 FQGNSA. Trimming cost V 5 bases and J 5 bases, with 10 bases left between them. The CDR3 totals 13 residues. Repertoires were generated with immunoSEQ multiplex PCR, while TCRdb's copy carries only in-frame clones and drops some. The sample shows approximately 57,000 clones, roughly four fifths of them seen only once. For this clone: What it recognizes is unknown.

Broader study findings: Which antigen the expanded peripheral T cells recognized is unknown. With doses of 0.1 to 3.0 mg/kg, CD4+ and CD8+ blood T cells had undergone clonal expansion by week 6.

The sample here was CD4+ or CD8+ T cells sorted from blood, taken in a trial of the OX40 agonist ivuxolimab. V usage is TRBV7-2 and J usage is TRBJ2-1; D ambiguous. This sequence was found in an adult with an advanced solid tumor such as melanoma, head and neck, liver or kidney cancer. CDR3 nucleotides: TGTGCCAGCAGCCCCCCGGAGAACAATGAGCAGTTCTTC. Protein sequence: CASSPPENNEQFF.